This T cell receptor beta chain was documented in a study of shared clonotypes between healthy human individuals. The method was immunoSEQ multiplex PCR; TCRdb's version includes in-frame clones alone and lacks a portion of them. This sample yields fewer than 2.5 million clones, of which roughly 93% are seen a single time; 0.36% belongs to the top ten. J gave up 4 bases and V 7 bases, and 12 bases lay outside the gene matches. The CDR3 has 16 residues. CDR1 is LNHDA, CDR2 SQIVND, per germline (reference sequence). This receptor was identified in a man aged 18 to 30 in good health. Some clones in this sample may be carry-over from other donors' samples. The material sequenced was naive CD4+ T cells from PBMCs. Subset defined: CD45RA+ positively selected. V usage is TRBV19 and J usage is TRBJ2-2; 7 nucleotides line up with TRBD2. CDR3 residues: CASINTPGGSTGELFF. The CDR3 nucleotides are TGTGCCAGTATCAACACCCCCGGGGGGAGCACCGGGGAGCTGTTTTTT.